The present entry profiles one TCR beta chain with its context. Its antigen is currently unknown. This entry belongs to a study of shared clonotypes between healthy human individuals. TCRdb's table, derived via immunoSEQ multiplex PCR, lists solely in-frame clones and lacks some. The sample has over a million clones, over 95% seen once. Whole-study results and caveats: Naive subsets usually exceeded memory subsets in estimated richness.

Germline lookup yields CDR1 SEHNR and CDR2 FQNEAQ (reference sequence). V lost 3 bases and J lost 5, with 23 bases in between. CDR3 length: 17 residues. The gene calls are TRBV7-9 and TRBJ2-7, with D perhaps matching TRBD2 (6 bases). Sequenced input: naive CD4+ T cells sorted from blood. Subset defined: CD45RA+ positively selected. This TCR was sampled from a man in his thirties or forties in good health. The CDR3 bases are TGTGCCAGCAGCTTGCCGGGACTTACCACCCGTTCGAACGAGCAGTACTTC. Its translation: CASSLPGLTTRSNEQYF.